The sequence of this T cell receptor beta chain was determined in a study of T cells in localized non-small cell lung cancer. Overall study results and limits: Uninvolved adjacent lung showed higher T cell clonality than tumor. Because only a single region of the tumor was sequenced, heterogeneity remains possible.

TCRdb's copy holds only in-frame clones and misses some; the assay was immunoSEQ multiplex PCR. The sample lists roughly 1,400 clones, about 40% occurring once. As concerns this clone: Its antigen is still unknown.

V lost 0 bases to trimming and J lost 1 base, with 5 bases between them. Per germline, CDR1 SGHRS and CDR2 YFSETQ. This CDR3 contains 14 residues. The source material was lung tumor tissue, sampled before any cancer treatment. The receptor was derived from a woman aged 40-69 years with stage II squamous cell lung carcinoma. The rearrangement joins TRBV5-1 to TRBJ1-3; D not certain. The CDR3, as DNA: TGCGCCAGCAGCTTGGGTGATTCTGGAAACACCATATATTTT. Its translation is CASSLGDSGNTIYF.